The clone carrying this T cell receptor (beta chain) was found once. Time point described: pre-sensitization, week 0. The treatment denotes: therapeutic diphenylcyclopropenone sensitization with weekly scalp DPC. During construction of the library, unique molecular identifiers were attached to individual cDNA molecules for quantitative, reproducible TCR counting. The authors' processing: Around 97,000 TCRs per sample was the median, with a range of about 23,224 to 750,000. TCRdb fed the RACE reads into MiXCR, producing one record per CDR3 protein. The V and J calls here are based on TCRdb, not the publication. The sample lists 95,000 to 100,000 distinct CDR3 sequences, 11% seen once, with around 3.3% in the top ten. The data derive from a study of human T cells and chemical hapten exposure. V gave up 5 bases and J gave up 4 bases; unmatched junction bases: 8. CDR1 and CDR2 from the germline V gene are SGHTA and FQGNSA. The CDR3 consists of 15 residues.

The chain joins TRBV7-2 to TRBJ2-5; TRBD2 matches 9 bases. This TCR came from a woman aged 60-75 years with alopecia areata. Some clones in this sample may be carry-over from other donors' samples. The specimen comprised whole blood, sampled in connection with sensitization to the hapten diphenylcyclopropenone (DPC). The CDR3 sequence is CASSRGGGAVETQYF. The DNA of the CDR3 is TGTGCCAGCAGCAGAGGCGGGGGGGCCGTAGAGACCCAGTACTTC.